Given below is one T cell receptor beta chain in context. What it binds is not known. The data derive from a study of cytomegalovirus exposure and HLA in healthy donors. Across the whole study: Most donors, about 77% of more than 300 genotyped, fell in the Caucasian-associated ancestry cluster.

The CDR3 sequence is 16 residues long. Germline V gene sequence: CDR1 SGHTA, CDR2 FQGNSA. Trimming took 5 bases from V and 2 from J, leaving 16 bases between them. General study points: TCR beta V- and J-gene trimming was later associated with a missense DCLRE1C variant. It is likely that the observed cluster of highly shared sequence variants was a sequencing artifact.

Each donor's status was that of a healthy bone marrow donor. 13 Jbeta primers and 60 Vbeta primers were used for the PCR. This table comes from immunoSEQ multiplex PCR, and its TCRdb copy is limited to in-frame clones, with some not included. The data show tens of thousands of clones, 65% to 75% seen once. The receptor's source is a man in his forties in good health and CMV-seropositive. The sequencing sample was made of PBMCs. The V and J genes are TRBV7-2 and TRBJ1-5; weak D call: TRBD1 (6 bases). CDR3 region: CASSKDWDNGNQPQHF. The CDR3 DNA reads as TGTGCCAGCAGCAAAGACTGGGACAATGGCAATCAGCCCCAGCATTTT.